The present T cell receptor (beta chain) was sequenced within a study of cytomegalovirus exposure and HLA in healthy donors. Libraries were prepared by immunoSEQ multiplex PCR; TCRdb keeps only in-frame clonotypes and omits some of them. The table has under 300,000 clones, around 85% seen once. As concerns this clone: As yet, its antigen is unknown.

Study-level points and caveats: Altogether, 164 TCR beta chains were recorded as cytomegalovirus-associated. Among TCR sequences, most were rare, though some public TCRs appeared in many donors.

Germline V lookup: CDR1 SEHNR, CDR2 FQNEAQ (reference sequence). There are 16 residues in the CDR3. After removal of 5 bases from V and 7 bases from J, the junction contained 12 bases not matched to a gene. The V call is TRBV7-9, the J call TRBJ1-5, with TRBD1 matching over 9 bases. The sample was PBMCs. This TCR was recovered from a woman younger than 30 in good health and CMV-seronegative. CDR3 coding DNA: TGTGCCAGCAGCCTCGAATCGGACAGGGGCCGGCAGCCCCAGCATTTT. Protein sequence: CASSLESDRGRQPQHF.